This TCR beta chain was observed in a study of T-cell memory formation after mild COVID-19. This clonotype has ten or more counts. The length of the CDR3 is 13 residues. CDR1 and CDR2 (germline): DFQATT, SNEGSKA (reference sequence). Between the trimmed V and J ends, which lost 0 bases and 9 bases, there was a span of 12 bases. TCRdb passed the 5' RACE reads through MiXCR, listing each CDR3 protein once. This repertoire shows 250,000 to 350,000 distinct CDR3 sequences, 15% to 20% found once; its top ten account for roughly 25%. This chain connects TRBV20-1 to TRBJ2-1; D perhaps matches TRBD1 (5 bases). The sample comprised PBMCs or a T cell subset sorted from them (not recorded which). The clonotype comes from a man between 18 and 35 years old who had mild COVID-19 (a few samples of this study predate the infection). Cell type and time point are not known. As DNA, the CDR3 is TGCAGTGCTAGAGACCCCCCCCAGGGTGAGCAGTTCTTC. Its protein product is CSARDPPQGEQFF.